The present TCR beta chain was sequenced within a study of T cells in Graves' hyperthyroidism and ophthalmopathy. The blood was taken when hyperthyroidism was first diagnosed, before any ophthalmopathy symptoms showed up. RNA transcripts were the template for amplifying TCR beta CDR3 regions. During a first-round RT-PCR of the TCR CDR3, the HTBI primer set was used. TCRdb re-analysed the multiplex PCR reads in MiXCR, keeping a single row per CDR3 protein. This sample carries under 300,000 distinct CDR3 sequences, 13% of them seen once, and the ten largest clones take 7.5% to 8%. Germline CDR1 MNHNS, CDR2 SASEGT. This CDR3 is 14 amino acids long. V was trimmed by 6 bases and J by 1 base, leaving 12 bases between them.

The TCR was taken from a woman aged 25-40 years with Graves' hyperthyroidism that later progressed to Graves' ophthalmopathy. The chain is built from TRBV6-1 and TRBJ2-5; D unclear. Source material: blood. CDR3 protein: CASRTPGPQETQYF. The CDR3 bases are TGTGCCAGCAGAACGCCGGGCCCCCAAGAGACCCAGTACTTC.